This TCR beta chain is drawn from a study of T cell changes during pregnancy in multiple sclerosis. As to this clone: At one of its ends the junction is not consistent with the germline gene, which may arise from a read error.

Clones were read by immunoSEQ multiplex PCR, and TCRdb kept only the in-frame ones, dropping some. Of more than 40,000 clones in the sample, around 94% were seen once. The CDR3 sequence is 15 residues long. Germline CDR1 is MNHEY and CDR2 is SMNVEV (reference sequence). This clonotype originated in a female donor with multiple sclerosis, enrolled in a pregnancy study. Sequences were derived from CD4+ T cells from peripheral blood mononuclear cells, sampled in the second trimester of pregnancy. The chain uses TRBV27 and TRBJ2-3, with D possibly matching TRBD2 (6 bases). The CDR3: CAGSLGWGGTDTQYF. DNA for the CDR3: TGTGCCGGCAGTTTAGGGTGGGGGGGCACAGATACGCAGTATTTT.